This note documents a single T cell receptor (beta chain) sequence. Its cognate antigen is unknown. The CDR3 sequence is 14 residues long. V was clipped by 0 bases and J by 7 bases; unmatched bases: 3. CDR1 is SGDLS, CDR2 YYNGEE, per germline. These data originate in a study of response to subunit inactivated influenza vaccine. General study findings and limits: Seasonal influenza vaccination, on each occasion, was suggested by the authors to recruit few new T cells.

TCRdb re-called the RT-PCR reads through MiXCR, storing one row per CDR3 protein. This table has about 650,000 distinct CDR3 sequences, 15% to 19% appearing once. The chain carries TRBV9 and TRBJ1-4, with 7 bases identical to TRBD1. The sequencing used PBMCs from blood, collected 11 to 12 days after vaccination. The receptor comes from a man between 45 and 60 years old who received an inactivated influenza vaccine. The chain's CDR3 is CASSVGTGAEKLFF. For the CDR3, the DNA is TGTGCCAGCAGCGTAGGTACAGGGGCTGAAAAACTGTTTTTT.